This T cell receptor (beta chain) was recovered during a study of cytomegalovirus exposure and HLA in healthy donors. Vbeta (60) and Jbeta (13) primers were used in the PCR. The data were produced by immunoSEQ multiplex PCR, yet TCRdb's version contains in-frame clones alone and is incomplete. Seen here are roughly 100,000 clones, roughly 80% observed once, and the top ten hold roughly 9.2%. This CDR3 contains 13 residues. V was clipped by 8 bases and J by 6 bases; unmatched bases: 6. Germline CDR1 reads MDHEN; CDR2 reads SYDVKM. The origin of this receptor is a woman in her thirties or forties in good health and CMV-seropositive. This sequence joins TRBV28 and TRBJ2-2; 7 bases line up with TRBD1. The sequencing sample was made of PBMCs. The CDR3 is CASFPGGAGELFF. The CDR3 DNA reads as TGTGCCAGCTTCCCAGGGGGTGCCGGGGAGCTGTTTTTT.